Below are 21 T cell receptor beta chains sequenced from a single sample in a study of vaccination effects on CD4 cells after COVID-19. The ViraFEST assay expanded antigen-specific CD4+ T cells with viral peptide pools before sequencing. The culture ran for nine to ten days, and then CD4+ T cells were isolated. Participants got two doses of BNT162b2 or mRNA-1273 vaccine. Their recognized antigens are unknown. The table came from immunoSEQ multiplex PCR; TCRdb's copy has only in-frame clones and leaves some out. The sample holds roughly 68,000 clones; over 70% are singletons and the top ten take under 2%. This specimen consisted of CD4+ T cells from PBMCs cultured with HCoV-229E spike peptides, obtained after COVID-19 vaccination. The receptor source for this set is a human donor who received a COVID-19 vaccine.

The CDR3 DNA reads TGTGCCAGCAGCCAAGAACTAGCGGGGGTAATCCGGGATACGCAGTATTTT. Translated, it gives CASSQELAGVIRDTQYF. This chain links TRBV4-2 with TRBJ2-3, with 11 bases aligning to TRBD2. The CDR3 spans 17 residues. The germline CDR1 and CDR2 sequences are LGHNA and YNFKEQ. V was clipped by 0 bases and J by 6 bases; unmatched bases: 8.

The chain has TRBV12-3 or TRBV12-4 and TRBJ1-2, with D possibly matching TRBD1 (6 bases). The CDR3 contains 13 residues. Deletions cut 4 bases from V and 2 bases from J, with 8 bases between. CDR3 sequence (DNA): TGTGCCAGCAGTTACAGGGAGAACTATGGCTACACCTTC. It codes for CASSYRENYGYTF.

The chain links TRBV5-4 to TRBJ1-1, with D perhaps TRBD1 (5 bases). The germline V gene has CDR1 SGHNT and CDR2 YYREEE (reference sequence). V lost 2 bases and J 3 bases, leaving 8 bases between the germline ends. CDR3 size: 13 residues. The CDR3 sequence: CASSFWGDTEAFF. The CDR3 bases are TGTGCCAGCAGCTTTTGGGGGGACACTGAAGCTTTCTTT.

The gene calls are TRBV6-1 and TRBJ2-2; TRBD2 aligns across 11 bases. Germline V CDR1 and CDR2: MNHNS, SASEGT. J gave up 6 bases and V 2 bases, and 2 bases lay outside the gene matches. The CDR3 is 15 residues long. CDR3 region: CASSELAGGPGELFF. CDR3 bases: TGTGCCAGCAGTGAACTAGCGGGGGGCCCCGGGGAGCTGTTTTTT.

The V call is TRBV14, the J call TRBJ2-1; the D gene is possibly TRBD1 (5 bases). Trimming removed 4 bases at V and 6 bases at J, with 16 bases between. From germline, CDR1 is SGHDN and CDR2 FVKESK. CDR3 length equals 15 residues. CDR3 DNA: TGTGCCAGCAGCCTTCTGGTCGACAGCCGCAATGAGCAGTTCTTC. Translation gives CASSLLVDSRNEQFF.

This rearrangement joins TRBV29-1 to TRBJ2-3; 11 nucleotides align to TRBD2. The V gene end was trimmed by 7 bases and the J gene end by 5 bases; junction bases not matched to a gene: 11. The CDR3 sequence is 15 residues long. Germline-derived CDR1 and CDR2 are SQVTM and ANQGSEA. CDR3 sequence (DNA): TGCAGCGCCCAAGTCCTAGCGGGGGGAGAAGATACGCAGTATTTT. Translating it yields CSAQVLAGGEDTQYF.

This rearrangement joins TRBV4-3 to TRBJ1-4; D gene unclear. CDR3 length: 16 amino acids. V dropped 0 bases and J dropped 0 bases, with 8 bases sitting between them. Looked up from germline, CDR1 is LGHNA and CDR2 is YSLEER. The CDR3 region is CASSQEPGPTNEKLFF. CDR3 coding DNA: TGCGCCAGCAGCCAAGAACCCGGCCCAACTAATGAAAAACTGTTTTTT.

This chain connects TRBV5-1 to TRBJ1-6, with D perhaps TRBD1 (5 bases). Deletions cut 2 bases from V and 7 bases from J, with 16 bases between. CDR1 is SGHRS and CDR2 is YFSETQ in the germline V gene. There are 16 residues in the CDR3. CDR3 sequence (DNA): TGCGCCAGCAGCTTCACCGGGACGGACCTCAATTCACCCCTCCACTTT. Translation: CASSFTGTDLNSPLHF.

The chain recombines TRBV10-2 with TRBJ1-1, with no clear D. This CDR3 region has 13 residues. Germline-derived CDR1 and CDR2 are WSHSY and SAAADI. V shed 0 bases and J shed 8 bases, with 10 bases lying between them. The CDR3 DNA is TGCGCCAGCAGTGAGTCAAGGGATACGGAAGCTTTCTTT. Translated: CASSESRDTEAFF.

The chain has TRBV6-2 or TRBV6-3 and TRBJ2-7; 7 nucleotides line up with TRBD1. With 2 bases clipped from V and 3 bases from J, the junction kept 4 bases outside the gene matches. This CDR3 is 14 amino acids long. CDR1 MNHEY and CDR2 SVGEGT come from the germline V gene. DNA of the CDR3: TGTGCCAGCAGTTACAACAGGGGCGACTACGAGCAGTACGTC. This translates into CASSYNRGDYEQYV.

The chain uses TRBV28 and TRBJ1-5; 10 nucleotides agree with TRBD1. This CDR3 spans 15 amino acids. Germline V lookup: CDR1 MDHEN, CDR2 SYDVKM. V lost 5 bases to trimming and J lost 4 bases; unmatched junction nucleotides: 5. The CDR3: CASSLRTGGNQPQHF. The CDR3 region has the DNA TGTGCCAGCAGTCTTCGGACAGGGGGGAATCAGCCCCAGCATTTT.

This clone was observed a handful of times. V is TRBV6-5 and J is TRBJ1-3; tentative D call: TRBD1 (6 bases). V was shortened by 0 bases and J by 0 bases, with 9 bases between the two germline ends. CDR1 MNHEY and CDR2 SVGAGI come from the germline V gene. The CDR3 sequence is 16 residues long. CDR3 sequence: CASSYSGTTSGNTIYF. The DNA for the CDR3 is TGTGCCAGCAGTTACTCGGGGACAACCTCTGGAAACACCATATATTTT.

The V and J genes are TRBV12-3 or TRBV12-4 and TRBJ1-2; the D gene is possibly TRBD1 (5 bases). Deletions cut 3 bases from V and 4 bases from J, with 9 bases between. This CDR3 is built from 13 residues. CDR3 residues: CASSFNQGYGYTF. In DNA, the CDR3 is TGTGCCAGCAGTTTTAATCAGGGCTATGGCTACACCTTC.

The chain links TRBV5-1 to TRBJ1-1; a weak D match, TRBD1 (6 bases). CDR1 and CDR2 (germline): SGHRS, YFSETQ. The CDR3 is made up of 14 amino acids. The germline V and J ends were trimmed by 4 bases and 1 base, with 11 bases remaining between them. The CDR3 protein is CASSSIQGNTEAFF. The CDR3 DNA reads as TGCGCCAGCAGCAGCATACAGGGGAACACTGAAGCTTTCTTT.

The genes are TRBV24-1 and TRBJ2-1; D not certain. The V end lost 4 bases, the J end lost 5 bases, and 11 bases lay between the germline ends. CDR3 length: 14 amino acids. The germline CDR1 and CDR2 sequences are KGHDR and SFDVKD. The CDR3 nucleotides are TGTGCCACCAGTGACTATGACGTAAACAATGAGCAGTTCTTC. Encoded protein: CATSDYDVNNEQFF.

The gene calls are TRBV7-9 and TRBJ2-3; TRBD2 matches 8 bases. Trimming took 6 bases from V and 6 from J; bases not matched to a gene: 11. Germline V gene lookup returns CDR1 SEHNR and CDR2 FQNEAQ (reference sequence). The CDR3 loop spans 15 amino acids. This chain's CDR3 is CASSPDGGEADTQYF. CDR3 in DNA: TGTGCCAGCAGTCCGGACGGGGGGGAGGCGGATACGCAGTATTTT.

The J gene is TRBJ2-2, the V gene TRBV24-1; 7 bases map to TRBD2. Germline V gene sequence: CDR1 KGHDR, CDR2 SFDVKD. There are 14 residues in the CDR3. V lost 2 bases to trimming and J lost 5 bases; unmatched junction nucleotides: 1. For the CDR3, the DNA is TGTGCCACCAGTGATTGGGGGGGAACCGGGGAGCTGTTTTTT. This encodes CATSDWGGTGELFF.

The CDR3 region has the DNA TGTGCCAGCAGCCTGGAGGACATCCCAGCATCTGATGGGGCCAACGTCCTGACTTTC. Amino acid sequence: CASSLEDIPASDGANVLTF. The chain combines TRBV5-6 with TRBJ2-6, with D possibly called TRBD1 or TRBD2 (5 bases each). Trimming stripped 4 bases from V and 3 bases from J, with 23 bases between. Germline CDR1 is SGHDT and CDR2 is YYEEEE. The CDR3 contains 19 residues.

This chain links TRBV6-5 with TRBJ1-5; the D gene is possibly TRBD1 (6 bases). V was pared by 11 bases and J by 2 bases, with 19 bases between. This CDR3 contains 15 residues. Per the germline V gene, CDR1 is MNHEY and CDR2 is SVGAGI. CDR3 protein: CASYHRAVGNQPQHF. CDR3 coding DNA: TGTGCCTCCTATCACAGGGCGGTGGGCAATCAGCCCCAGCATTTT.

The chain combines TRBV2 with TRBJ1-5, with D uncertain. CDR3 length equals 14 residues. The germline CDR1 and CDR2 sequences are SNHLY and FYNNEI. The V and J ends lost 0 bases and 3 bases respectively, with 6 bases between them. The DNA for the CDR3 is TGTGCCAGCAGTGAAGCGTCAGACAATCAGCCCCAGCATTTT. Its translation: CASSEASDNQPQHF.

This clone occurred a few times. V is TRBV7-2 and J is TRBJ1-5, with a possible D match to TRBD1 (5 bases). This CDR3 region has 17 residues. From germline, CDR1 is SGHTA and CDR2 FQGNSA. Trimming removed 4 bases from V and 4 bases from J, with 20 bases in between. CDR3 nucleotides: TGTGCCAGCAGCTCCCGACCAGGGACCGGCGGGAATCAGCCCCAGCATTTT. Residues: CASSSRPGTGGNQPQHF.